A selection of T cell receptor beta chains follows, all from one sample in a study of cytomegalovirus exposure and HLA in healthy donors. Generated by immunoSEQ multiplex PCR, the TCRdb table keeps only in-frame clones and is missing some. The sample holds over 200,000 clones, roughly 85% seen once. Specimen: PBMCs. The receptors shown here come from a male donor in good health and CMV-seronegative. CDR3s include the opening cysteine and the closing phenylalanine or tryptophan. The D gene is left open where the match is weak. Rows may omit the clone size; those that give it use once, few, many or a size class.

j_gene	d_gene	abundance	v_gene	CDR3nt	CDR3aa
TRBJ2-1	TRBD2	.	TRBV9	TGTGCCAGCAGCGTTGGCGGGAGGGGTTACAATGAGCAGTTCTTC	CASSVGGRGYNEQFF
TRBJ1-5	.	.	TRBV5-8	TGTGCCAGCAGCTTGAGCGGGGTGGGGAATCAGCCCCAGCATTTT	CASSLSGVGNQPQHF
TRBJ2-1	TRBD2	.	TRBV5-1	TGCGCCAGCAGCTTTGCTAGCGGTAACAATGAGCAGTTCTTC	CASSFASGNNEQFF
TRBJ2-7	.	.	TRBV4-3	TGCGCCAGCAGCCAAGATATCGGTTCGGGCAGGGAGGAGTACTTC	CASSQDIGSGREEYF
TRBJ2-5	TRBD1	.	TRBV5-1	TGCGCCAGCAGCCCCGGGACAGGGGGCCAAGAGACCCAGTACTTC	CASSPGTGGQETQYF
TRBJ2-7	TRBD1	.	TRBV6-5	TGTGCCAGCACTTCGGGACAGCTTGCCTACGAGCAGTACTTC	CASTSGQLAYEQYF
TRBJ2-7	TRBD1	.	TRBV30	TGTGCCTGGAGCGAACATCCTCAGGGGGTCTACGAGCAGTACTTC	CAWSEHPQGVYEQYF
TRBJ1-5	.	.	TRBV6-5	TGTGCCAGCAGTTACTCCGGGGGAAATAGCAATCAGCCCCAGCATTTT	CASSYSGGNSNQPQHF
TRBJ2-3	.	.	TRBV4-1	TGCGCCAGCAGCCATCTGGCGGCTGGGACAGATACGCAGTATTTT	CASSHLAAGTDTQYF
TRBJ2-7	.	.	TRBV21-1	TGTGCCAGCAGCCCCGGACTCAGCTGCCTCTACGAGCAGTACTTC	CASSPGLSCLYEQYF
TRBJ2-3	.	.	TRBV18	TGTGCCAGCTCACCGGAGGGGAACACAGATACGCAGTATTTT	CASSPEGNTDTQYF
TRBJ2-2	TRBD2	.	TRBV11-2	TGTGCCAGCAGCTTAGATTCGGCCGGGAGGTCGGGGTGGGAGCTGTTTTTT	CASSLDSAGRSGWELFF
TRBJ2-3	.	few	TRBV7-2	TGTGCCAGCAGCTTCGGTCGGGAGTATGTAGCAGATACGCAGTATTTT	CASSFGREYVADTQYF
TRBJ2-2	TRBD2	.	TRBV7-3	TGTGCCAGCAGCTTATGGGGGGGGACCGGGGAGCTGTTTTTT	CASSLWGGTGELFF
TRBJ2-5	TRBD2	few	TRBV29-1	TGCAGCGCGAGCGGGGTTTCCCAAGAGACCCAGTACTTC	CSASGVSQETQYF
TRBJ2-1	.	.	TRBV6-4	TGTGCCAGCAGTGACCTAGGGAGGCGTTCCTACAATGAGCAGTTCTTC	CASSDLGRRSYNEQFF
TRBJ2-7	TRBD1	.	TRBV7-6	TGTGCCAGCAGCCTCGGACAGGGGGGATCCTACGAGCAGTACTTC	CASSLGQGGSYEQYF
TRBJ2-2	TRBD2	.	TRBV7-7	TGTGCCAGCAGCCCCGGGGGGGCCCGGGAGCTGTTTTTT	CASSPGGARELFF
TRBJ2-7	TRBD2	.	TRBV7-8	TGTGCCAGCAGCTTAGCGGGGGCGGGAGGGGCCCTCGGCGAGCAGTACTTC	CASSLAGAGGALGEQYF
TRBJ1-4	TRBD1	.	TRBV5-8	TGTGCCAGCAGGATACAGGGGGCAGGTGAAAAACTGTTTTTT	CASRIQGAGEKLFF
TRBJ1-6	TRBD1	.	TRBV5-1	TGCGCCAGCACCCGGGACAGGAGAAATTCACCCCTCCACTTT	CASTRDRRNSPLHF
TRBJ1-2	TRBD1	.	TRBV5-6	TGTGCCAGCAGCCCACTCATTCCCCCTAGACAGGGGTTCTATGGCTACACCTTC	CASSPLIPPRQGFYGYTF
TRBJ1-2	TRBD1	.	TRBV27	TGTGCCAGCAGCCTACGGGACAGCCGCTATGGCTACACCTTC	CASSLRDSRYGYTF
TRBJ1-2	.	.	TRBV2	TGTGCCAGCAGTGTGTATAGCTATGGCTACACCTTC	CASSVYSYGYTF
TRBJ1-2	TRBD1	.	TRBV7-3	TGTGCCAGCAGCCCGACAGGGGGCAGGGGCTACACCTTC	CASSPTGGRGYTF
TRBJ1-2	.	.	TRBV9	TGTGCCAGCAGAGCCCCCCGGGGGGCTTTTAACTATGGCTACACCTTC	CASRAPRGAFNYGYTF
TRBJ1-1	.	.	TRBV18	TGTGCCAGCTCACCGTCGGTTGATACTGAAGCTTTCTTT	CASSPSVDTEAFF
TRBJ1-5	.	.	TRBV15	TGTGCCACCAGCAGAGATCTAAATCAGCCCCAGCATTTT	CATSRDLNQPQHF
TRBJ2-7	TRBD1	.	TRBV11-2	TGTGCCAGCAGCTTAGATGGCCCCGGGACAGGGAGCGAGCAGTACTTC	CASSLDGPGTGSEQYF
TRBJ1-4	.	.	TRBV29-1	TGCAGCGTTGAAGGGACTCAAGGCGAAAAACTGTTTTTT	CSVEGTQGEKLFF
TRBJ1-2	.	.	TRBV9	TGTGCCAGCAGCCCCGCGGAGGGTCGAGCGGACTACACCTTC	CASSPAEGRADYTF
TRBJ2-4	.	.	TRBV28	TGTGCCAGCAGTTTCCACTGGGACATTCGGAAAAACATTCAGTACTTC	CASSFHWDIRKNIQYF
TRBJ1-5	.	.	TRBV9	TGTGCCAGCAGCCCGGGGGGCGCGGGCAATCAGCCCCAGCATTTT	CASSPGGAGNQPQHF
TRBJ2-7	.	.	TRBV13	TGTGCCAGCAGCTTAGATGACGGGACCTACGAGCAGTACTTC	CASSLDDGTYEQYF
TRBJ1-1	.	few	TRBV11-1	TGTGCCAGCAGCTTAGAGTACAGGGCGAACACTGAAGCTTTCTTT	CASSLEYRANTEAFF
TRBJ1-6	TRBD1	.	TRBV5-1	TGCGCCAGCAGCTTGGTTAGGGGACAGGGGGCCTCACCCCTCCACTTT	CASSLVRGQGASPLHF
TRBJ2-1	TRBD2	.	TRBV5-1	TGCGCCAGCAGGTCTGGGGGGGGCTCCTACAATGAGCAGTTCTTC	CASRSGGGSYNEQFF
TRBJ2-2	TRBD1	.	TRBV19	TGTGCCAGTAGGGCCTTGACTGGGAACGGGCCAGGGGGCCCTAAACCGAACACCGGGGAGCTGTTTTTT	CASRALTGNGPGGPKPNTGELFF
TRBJ2-5	.	.	TRBV5-1	TGCGCCAGCAGCTTGTCGGGGGACCAAGAGACCCAGTACTTC	CASSLSGDQETQYF
TRBJ2-3	TRBD2	.	TRBV18	TGTGCCAGCTCACCACTACCTTTAGCGGGAGCGAGCACAGATACGCAGTATTTT	CASSPLPLAGASTDTQYF
TRBJ2-7	TRBD2	.	TRBV4-2	TGTGCCAGCAGCCTTAGCGGGGGGGGATCCTACGAGCAGTACTTC	CASSLSGGGSYEQYF
TRBJ2-2	TRBD2	.	TRBV4-3	TGCGCCAGCAGCCTAATGACTAGCGGTAACACCGGGGAGCTGTTTTTT	CASSLMTSGNTGELFF
TRBJ1-2	.	.	TRBV7-6	TGTGCCAGCAGCTTAGGCTGGCAGGGGGGCTACACCTTC	CASSLGWQGGYTF
TRBJ2-5	.	.	TRBV28	TGTGCCAGCAGTTTATGGGGTAGCGTTGAGACCCAGTACTTC	CASSLWGSVETQYF
TRBJ2-2	TRBD1	.	TRBV7-3	TGTGCCAGCAGCAGGGACAGCACCGGGGAGCTGTTTTTT	CASSRDSTGELFF
TRBJ1-2	TRBD1	.	TRBV6-5	TGTGCCAGCAGTAGGGGACAGGGGGATGGCTACACCTTC	CASSRGQGDGYTF
TRBJ2-6	TRBD2	.	TRBV7-2	TGTGCCAGCAACCCGGGAGGTTCCGGGGCCAACGTCCTGACTTTC	CASNPGGSGANVLTF
TRBJ2-3	TRBD1	.	TRBV29-1	TGCAGCGTCCAGACAGGGACAGATACGCAGTATTTT	CSVQTGTDTQYF
TRBJ1-2	.	.	TRBV5-1	TGCGCCAGCAGCTTAACAGGCGCCTCCTATGGCTACACCTTC	CASSLTGASYGYTF
TRBJ2-1	TRBD1	.	TRBV2	TGTGCCAGCGTAGAGGGACAGGGGGCAAGGAATGAGCAGTTCTTC	CASVEGQGARNEQFF
TRBJ1-1	TRBD1	.	TRBV6-1	TGTGCCAGCAGTGCCTGGACAGGGAACGCTGAAGCTTTCTTT	CASSAWTGNAEAFF
TRBJ1-1	TRBD1	few	TRBV7-3	TGTGCCAGCAGCGCGGACAGGGCGGGGGAAGCTTTCTTT	CASSADRAGEAFF
TRBJ2-7	.	.	TRBV5-1	TGCGCCAGCAGCTTGGTAGGGGGGGCGGGCTCCTACGAGCAGTACTTC	CASSLVGGAGSYEQYF
TRBJ2-7	.	.	TRBV6-5	TGTGCCAGCAGTTACCGGGAAGTGGGCTACGAGCAGTACTTC	CASSYREVGYEQYF
TRBJ1-1	.	.	TRBV4-2	TGTGCCAGCAGCCAAGCCAGGGGCACTGAAGCTTTCTTT	CASSQARGTEAFF
TRBJ1-5	.	.	TRBV5-1	TGCGCCAGCAGCTTGGACAGGGATCGGCCCCAGCATTTT	CASSLDRDRPQHF
TRBJ1-3	.	.	TRBV28	TGTGCCAGCAGTTTGCGGGTACTCTACTCTGGAAACACCATATATTTT	CASSLRVLYSGNTIYF
TRBJ2-7	TRBD2	.	TRBV5-1	TGCGCCAGCAGCTACATTAGCGGGAGCTACGAGCAGTACTTC	CASSYISGSYEQYF
TRBJ2-1	.	.	TRBV28	TGTGCCAGCAGTTTTTCCTTAGCGAAAAATGAGCAGTTCTTC	CASSFSLAKNEQFF